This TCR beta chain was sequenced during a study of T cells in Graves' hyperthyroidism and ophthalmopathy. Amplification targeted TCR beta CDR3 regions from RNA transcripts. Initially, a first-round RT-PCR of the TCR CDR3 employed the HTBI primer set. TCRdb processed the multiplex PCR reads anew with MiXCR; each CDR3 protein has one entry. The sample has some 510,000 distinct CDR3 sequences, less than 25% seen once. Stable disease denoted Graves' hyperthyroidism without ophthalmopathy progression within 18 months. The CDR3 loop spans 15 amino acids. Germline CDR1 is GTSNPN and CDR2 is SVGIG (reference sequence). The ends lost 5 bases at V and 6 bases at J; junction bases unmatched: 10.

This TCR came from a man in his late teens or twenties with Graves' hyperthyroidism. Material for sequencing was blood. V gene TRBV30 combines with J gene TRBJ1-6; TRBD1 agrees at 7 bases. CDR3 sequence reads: CAWETGEGANSPLHF. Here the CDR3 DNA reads TGTGCCTGGGAAACAGGGGAAGGGGCTAATTCACCCCTCCACTTT. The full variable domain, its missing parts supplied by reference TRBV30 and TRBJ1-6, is SQTIHQWPATLVQPVGSPLSLECTVEGTSNPNLYWYRQAAGRGLQLLFYSVGIGQISSEVPQNLSASRPQDRQFILSSKKLLLSDSGFYLCAWETGEGANSPLHFGNGTRLTVT.